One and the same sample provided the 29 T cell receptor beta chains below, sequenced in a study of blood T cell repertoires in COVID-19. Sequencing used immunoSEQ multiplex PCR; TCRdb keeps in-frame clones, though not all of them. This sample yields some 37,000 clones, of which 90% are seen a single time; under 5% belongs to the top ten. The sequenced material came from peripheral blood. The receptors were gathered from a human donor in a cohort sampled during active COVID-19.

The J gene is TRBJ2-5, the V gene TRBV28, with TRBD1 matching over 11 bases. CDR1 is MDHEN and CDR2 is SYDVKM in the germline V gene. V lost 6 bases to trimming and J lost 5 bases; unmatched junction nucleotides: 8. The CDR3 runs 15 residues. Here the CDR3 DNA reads TGTGCCAGCAGCCCCTCCGGGACAGGGGGGGAGACCCAGTACTTC. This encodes CASSPSGTGGETQYF. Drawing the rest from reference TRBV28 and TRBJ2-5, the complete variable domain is DVKVTQSSRYLVKRTGEKVFLECVQDMDHENMFWYRQDPGLGLRLIYFSYDVKMKEKGDIPEGYSVSREKKERFSLILESASTNQTSMYLCASSPSGTGGETQYFGPGTRLLVL.

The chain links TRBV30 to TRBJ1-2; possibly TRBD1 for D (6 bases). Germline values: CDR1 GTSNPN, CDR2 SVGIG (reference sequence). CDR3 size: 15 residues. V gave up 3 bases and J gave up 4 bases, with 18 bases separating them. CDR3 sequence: CAWSAGVTPIYGYTF. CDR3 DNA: TGTGCCTGGAGCGCAGGGGTTACTCCTATCTATGGCTACACCTTC.

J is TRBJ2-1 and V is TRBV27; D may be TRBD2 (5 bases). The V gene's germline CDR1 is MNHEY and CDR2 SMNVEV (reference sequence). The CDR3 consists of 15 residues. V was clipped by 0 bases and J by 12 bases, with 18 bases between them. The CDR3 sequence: CASSLSIGPQAGQFF. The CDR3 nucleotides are TGTGCCAGCAGTTTATCGATCGGCCCTCAGGCGGGGCAGTTCTTC.

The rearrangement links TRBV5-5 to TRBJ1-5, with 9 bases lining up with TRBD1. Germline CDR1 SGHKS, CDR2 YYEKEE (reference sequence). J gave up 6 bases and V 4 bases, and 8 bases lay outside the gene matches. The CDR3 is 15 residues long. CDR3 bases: TGTGCCAGCAGCCTGACACAGGGGGCGGGTCAGCCCCAGCATTTT. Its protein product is CASSLTQGAGQPQHF.

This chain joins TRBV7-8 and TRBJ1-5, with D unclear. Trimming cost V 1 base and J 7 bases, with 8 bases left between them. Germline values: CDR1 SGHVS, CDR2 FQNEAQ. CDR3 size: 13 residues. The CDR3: CASSLDLRQPQHF. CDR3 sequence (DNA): TGTGCCAGCAGCTTAGACCTACGACAGCCCCAGCATTTT.

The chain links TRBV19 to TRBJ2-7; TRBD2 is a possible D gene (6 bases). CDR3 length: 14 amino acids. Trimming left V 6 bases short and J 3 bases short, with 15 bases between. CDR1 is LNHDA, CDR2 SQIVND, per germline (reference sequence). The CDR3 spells CASSEGGPLYEQYF. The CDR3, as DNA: TGTGCCAGTAGCGAGGGAGGCCCTCTCTACGAGCAGTACTTC.

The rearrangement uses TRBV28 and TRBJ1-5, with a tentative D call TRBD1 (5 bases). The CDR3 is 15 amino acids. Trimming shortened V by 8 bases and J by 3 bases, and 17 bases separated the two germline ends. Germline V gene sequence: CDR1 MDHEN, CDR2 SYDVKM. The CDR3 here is CASLNPPRDNQPQHF. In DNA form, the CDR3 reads TGTGCCAGCTTAAACCCCCCCAGGGACAATCAGCCCCAGCATTTT.

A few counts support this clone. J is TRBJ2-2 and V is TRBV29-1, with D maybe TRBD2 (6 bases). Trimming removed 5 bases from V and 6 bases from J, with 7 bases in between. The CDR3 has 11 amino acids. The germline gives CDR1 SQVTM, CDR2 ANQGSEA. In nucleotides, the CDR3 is TGCAGCGTTTGGGACTCCGGGGAGCTGTTTTTT. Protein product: CSVWDSGELFF.

The CDR3 region is CASSLWGQGARTEAFF. For the CDR3, the DNA is TGTGCCAGCAGTTTATGGGGACAGGGGGCGAGAACTGAAGCTTTCTTT. This chain joins TRBV28 and TRBJ1-1; TRBD1 matches 12 bases. The V gene end was trimmed by 0 bases and the J gene end by 5 bases; junction bases not matched to a gene: 4. CDR3 length equals 16 residues. Germline CDR1 is MDHEN and CDR2 is SYDVKM.

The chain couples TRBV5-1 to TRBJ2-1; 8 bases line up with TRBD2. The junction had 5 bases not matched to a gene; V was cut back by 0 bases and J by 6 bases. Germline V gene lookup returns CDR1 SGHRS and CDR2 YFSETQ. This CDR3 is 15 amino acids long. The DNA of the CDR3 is TGCGCCAGCAGCTTGGGCAGCGGGAGTCGCAATGAGCAGTTCTTC. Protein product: CASSLGSGSRNEQFF.

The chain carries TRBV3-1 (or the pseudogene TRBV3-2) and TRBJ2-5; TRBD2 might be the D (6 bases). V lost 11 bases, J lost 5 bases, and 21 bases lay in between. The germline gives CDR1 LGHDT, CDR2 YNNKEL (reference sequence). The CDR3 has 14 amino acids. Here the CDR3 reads CAGSMGGVSETQYF. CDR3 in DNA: TGTGCCGGATCCATGGGGGGAGTTTCTGAGACCCAGTACTTC.

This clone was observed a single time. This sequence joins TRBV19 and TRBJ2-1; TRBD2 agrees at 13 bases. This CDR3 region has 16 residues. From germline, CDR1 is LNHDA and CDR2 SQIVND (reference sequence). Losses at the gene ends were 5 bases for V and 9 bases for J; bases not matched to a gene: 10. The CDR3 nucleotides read TGTGCCAGTAGTGCGCGGACTAGCGGGAGTCGGACTGAGCAGTTCTTC. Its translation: CASSARTSGSRTEQFF.

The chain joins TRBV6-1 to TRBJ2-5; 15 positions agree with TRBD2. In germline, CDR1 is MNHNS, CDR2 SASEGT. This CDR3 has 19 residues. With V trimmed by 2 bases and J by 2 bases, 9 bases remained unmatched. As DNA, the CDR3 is TGTGCCAGCAGTGAACGCCACGGACTAGCGGGAGGGCCACAAGAGACCCAGTACTTC. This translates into CASSERHGLAGGPQETQYF.

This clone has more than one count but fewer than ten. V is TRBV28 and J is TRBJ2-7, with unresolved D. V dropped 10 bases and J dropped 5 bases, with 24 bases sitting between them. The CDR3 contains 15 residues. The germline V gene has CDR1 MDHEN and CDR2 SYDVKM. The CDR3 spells CATKPGGGTRNEQYF. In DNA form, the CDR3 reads TGTGCCACCAAACCCGGCGGCGGCACGCGCAACGAGCAGTACTTC.

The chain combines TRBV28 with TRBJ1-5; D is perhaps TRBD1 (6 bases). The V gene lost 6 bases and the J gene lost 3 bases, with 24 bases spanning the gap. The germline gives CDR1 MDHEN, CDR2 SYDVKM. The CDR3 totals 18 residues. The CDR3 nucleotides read TGTGCCAGCAGCAAGCATGGAGTGGGCAGGGGATACAATCAGCCCCAGCATTTT. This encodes CASSKHGVGRGYNQPQHF.

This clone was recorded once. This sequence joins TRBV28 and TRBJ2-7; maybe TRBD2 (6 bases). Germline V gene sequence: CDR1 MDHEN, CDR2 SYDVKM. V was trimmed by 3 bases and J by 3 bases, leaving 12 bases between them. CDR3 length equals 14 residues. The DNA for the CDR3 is TGTGCCAGCAGTTTGGCGGGGAAATACTACGAGCAGTACTTC. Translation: CASSLAGKYYEQYF.

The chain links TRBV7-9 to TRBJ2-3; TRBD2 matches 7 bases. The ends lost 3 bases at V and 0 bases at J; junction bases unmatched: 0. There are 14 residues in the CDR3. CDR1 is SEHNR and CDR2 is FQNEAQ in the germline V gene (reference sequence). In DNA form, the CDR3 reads TGTGCCAGCAGCTTGCGGGGGAGCACAGATACGCAGTATTTT. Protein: CASSLRGSTDTQYF.

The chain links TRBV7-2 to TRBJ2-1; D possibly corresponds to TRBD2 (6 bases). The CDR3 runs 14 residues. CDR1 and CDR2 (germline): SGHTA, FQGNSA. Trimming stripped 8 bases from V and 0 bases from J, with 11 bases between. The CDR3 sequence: CASWRRDSYNEQFF. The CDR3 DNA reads TGTGCCAGCTGGAGGCGGGACTCCTACAATGAGCAGTTCTTC.

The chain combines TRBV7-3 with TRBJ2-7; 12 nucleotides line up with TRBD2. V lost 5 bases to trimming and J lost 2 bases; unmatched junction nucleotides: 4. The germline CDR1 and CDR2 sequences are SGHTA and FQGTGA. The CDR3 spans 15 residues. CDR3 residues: CASSLGLAGPYEQYF. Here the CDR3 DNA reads TGTGCCAGCAGCCTAGGACTAGCGGGGCCCTACGAGCAGTACTTC.

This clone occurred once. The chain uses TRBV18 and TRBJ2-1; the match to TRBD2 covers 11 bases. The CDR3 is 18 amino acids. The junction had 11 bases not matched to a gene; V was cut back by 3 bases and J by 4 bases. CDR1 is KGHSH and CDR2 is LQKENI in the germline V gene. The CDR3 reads CASSPLAGGSIGYNEQFF. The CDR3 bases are TGTGCCAGCTCACCGTTAGCGGGAGGGTCAATAGGATACAATGAGCAGTTCTTC.

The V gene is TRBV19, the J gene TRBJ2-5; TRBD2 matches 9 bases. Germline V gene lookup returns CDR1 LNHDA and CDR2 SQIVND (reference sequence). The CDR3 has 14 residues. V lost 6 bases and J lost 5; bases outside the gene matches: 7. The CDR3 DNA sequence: TGTGCCAGTAGGCGGGAGGGCCTTCGCGAGACCCAGTACTTC. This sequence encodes CASRREGLRETQYF.

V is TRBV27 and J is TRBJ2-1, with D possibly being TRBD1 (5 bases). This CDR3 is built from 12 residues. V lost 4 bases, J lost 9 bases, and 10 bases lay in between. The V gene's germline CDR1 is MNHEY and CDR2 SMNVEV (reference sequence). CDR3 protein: CASSSGFTEQFF. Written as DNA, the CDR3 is TGTGCCAGCAGTTCAGGGTTCACTGAGCAGTTCTTC.

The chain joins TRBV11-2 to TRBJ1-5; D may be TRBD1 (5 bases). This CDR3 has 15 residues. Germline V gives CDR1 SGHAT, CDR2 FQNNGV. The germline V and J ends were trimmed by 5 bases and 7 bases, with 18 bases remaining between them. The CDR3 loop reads CASSPGQGIYQPQHF. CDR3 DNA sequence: TGTGCCAGCAGCCCCGGCCAGGGTATATACCAGCCCCAGCATTTT.

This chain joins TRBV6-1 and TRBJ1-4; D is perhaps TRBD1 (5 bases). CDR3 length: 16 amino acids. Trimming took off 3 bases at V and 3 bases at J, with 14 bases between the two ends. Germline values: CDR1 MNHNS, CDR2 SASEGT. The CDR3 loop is CASSEGSLGANEKLFF. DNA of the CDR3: TGTGCCAGCAGTGAGGGCAGCCTAGGGGCTAATGAAAAACTGTTTTTT.

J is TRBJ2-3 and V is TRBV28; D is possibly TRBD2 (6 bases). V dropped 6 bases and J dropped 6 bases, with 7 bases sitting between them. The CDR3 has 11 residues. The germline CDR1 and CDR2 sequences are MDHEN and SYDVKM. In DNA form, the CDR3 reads TGTGCCAGCAGAGGGAGGGATACGCAGTATTTT. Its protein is CASRGRDTQYF. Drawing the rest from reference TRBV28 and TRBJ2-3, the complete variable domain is DVKVTQSSRYLVKRTGEKVFLECVQDMDHENMFWYRQDPGLGLRLIYFSYDVKMKEKGDIPEGYSVSREKKERFSLILESASTNQTSMYLCASRGRDTQYFGPGTRLTVL.

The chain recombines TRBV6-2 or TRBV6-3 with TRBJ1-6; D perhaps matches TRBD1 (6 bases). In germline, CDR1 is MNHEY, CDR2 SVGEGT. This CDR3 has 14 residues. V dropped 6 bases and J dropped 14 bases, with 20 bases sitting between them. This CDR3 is CASSPMTGFISLHF. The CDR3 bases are TGTGCCAGCAGCCCAATGACAGGTTTCATCTCCCTCCACTTT.

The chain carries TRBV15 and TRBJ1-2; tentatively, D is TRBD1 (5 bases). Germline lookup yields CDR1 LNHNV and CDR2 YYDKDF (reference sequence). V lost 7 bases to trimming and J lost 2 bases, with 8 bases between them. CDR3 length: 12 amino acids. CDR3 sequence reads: CATTTANYGYTF. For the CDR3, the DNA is TGTGCCACCACGACAGCAAACTATGGCTACACCTTC. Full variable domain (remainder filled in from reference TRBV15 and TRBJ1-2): DAMVIQNPRYQVTQFGKPVTLSCSQTLNHNVMYWYQQKSSQAPKLLFHYYDKDFNNEADTPDNFQSRRPNTSFCFLDIRSPGLGDTAMYLCATTTANYGYTFGSGTRLTVV.

The chain's CDR3 is CASSPGLTGAGELFF. The CDR3 nucleotides are TGTGCCAGCAGCCCGGGCCTCACGGGGGCCGGGGAGCTGTTTTTT. The genes are TRBV11-2 and TRBJ2-2; TRBD2 is a possible D gene (6 bases). Germline V CDR1 and CDR2: SGHAT, FQNNGV. Trimming removed 5 bases from V and 6 bases from J, with 16 bases in between. The CDR3 contains 15 residues.

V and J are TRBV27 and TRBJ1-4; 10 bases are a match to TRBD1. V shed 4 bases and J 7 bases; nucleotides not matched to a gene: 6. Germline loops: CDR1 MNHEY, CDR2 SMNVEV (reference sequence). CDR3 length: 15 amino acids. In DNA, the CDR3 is TGTGCCAGCAGTTCATACGGGACAGGGGCTGAAAAACTGTTTTTT. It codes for CASSSYGTGAEKLFF.